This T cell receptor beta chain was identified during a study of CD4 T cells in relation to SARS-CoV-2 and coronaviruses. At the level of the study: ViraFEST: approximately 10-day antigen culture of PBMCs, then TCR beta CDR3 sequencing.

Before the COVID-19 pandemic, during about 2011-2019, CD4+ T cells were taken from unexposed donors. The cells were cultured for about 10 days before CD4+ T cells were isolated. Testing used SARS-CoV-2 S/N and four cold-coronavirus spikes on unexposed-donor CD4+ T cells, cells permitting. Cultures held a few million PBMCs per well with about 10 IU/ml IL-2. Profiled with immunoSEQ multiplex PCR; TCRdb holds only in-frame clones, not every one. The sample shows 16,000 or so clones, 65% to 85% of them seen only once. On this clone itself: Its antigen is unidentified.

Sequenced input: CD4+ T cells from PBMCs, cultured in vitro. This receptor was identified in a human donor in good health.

CDR3 in DNA: TGTGCCATCAGTGAGACGGACAGGGGAGGTCAGCCCCAGCATTTT. This codes for CAISETDRGGQPQHF. The V gene is TRBV10-3, the J gene TRBJ1-5, with 9 bases that match TRBD1. CDR1 is ENHRY, CDR2 SYGVKD, per germline. CDR3 size: 15 residues. Trimming took 2 bases from V and 6 from J; bases not matched to a gene: 5.